What follows describes a single TCR beta chain. Its specificity is unknown. These data belong to a study of shared clonotypes between healthy human individuals. Study-wide context: CD4 naive and memory got three plates each, CD8 naive two, CD8 memory one. Study results and limitations: Memory subsets generally showed lower estimated richness than naive subsets. Of the naive CD4 clonotypes, approximately 5% were shared across four donors.

Germline values: CDR1 ENHRY, CDR2 SYGVKD. CDR3 size: 14 residues. Trimming cost V 6 bases and J 4 bases, with 15 bases left between them. Donors comprised healthy HIV-negative adults lacking recent acute infections or vaccinations. Produced via immunoSEQ multiplex PCR; TCRdb's table is partial and in-frame only. Among around 370,000 clones listed, around 96% were seen once. This clonotype originated in a man aged 25 to 40 in good health. Input material: memory CD8+ T cells sorted from blood. Indicated subset: CD45RO+ cells pooled with CCR7-negative TemRA cells. This chain uses TRBV10-3 with TRBJ1-2; possibly TRBD1 for D (6 bases). The CDR3 bases are TGTGCCATCAGCACCGGGACAAGTGGCTATGGCTACACCTTC. Translating gives CAISTGTSGYGYTF.